The T cell receptor beta chain under discussion was sequenced for a study of T cells after yellow fever vaccination. TCRdb independently ran MiXCR on the 5' RACE reads; one entry per CDR3 protein. The profile shows some 500,000 distinct CDR3 sequences, about 13% of them singletons. This CDR3 region has 16 residues. Trimming cost V 0 bases and J 0 bases; bases outside gene matches: 4. CDR1 and CDR2 from the germline V gene are KGHSH and LQKENI. This clonotype was observed many times. Sequencing was performed on PBMCs, taken on the day of the yellow fever booster vaccination. This receptor was taken from a man aged 30 to 39 who received the YFV17D yellow fever vaccine. This chain connects TRBV18 to TRBJ2-7; TRBD1 aligns across 8 bases. The CDR3 sequence is CASSPPSQGGSYEQYF. The CDR3 DNA reads TGTGCCAGCTCACCACCGTCACAGGGGGGCTCCTACGAGCAGTACTTC.